This T cell receptor beta chain was sequenced for a study of T-cell reconstitution after alpha-beta-depleted transplantation in children. Study-wide findings and caveats: T-cell counts and diversity at one year post-transplant came mainly from newly produced T cells.

The CDR3 extends over 12 amino acids. V lost 6 bases to trimming and J lost 10 bases, with 14 bases between them. The authors prepared the TCRbeta library with unique molecular identifiers. MiXCR, applied by TCRdb to the PCR reads, yields one record per CDR3 protein. The data hold around 300,000 distinct CDR3 sequences, with over 20% observed a single time. Worth noting for this clonotype: Its antigen remains unidentified.

The chain links TRBV12-3 or TRBV12-4 to TRBJ2-3, with D unresolved. The sample in question was PBMCs, mostly from graft donor cells, obtained 180 days after TCRalphabeta/CD19-depleted stem cell transplant. This TCR was sampled from a male patient between 5 and 17 years old who had a stem cell transplant for acute lymphoblastic leukemia, so the T cells may come from the graft donor. The CDR3 nucleotides read TGTGCCAGCAGGAGGACGGCCGGGTCGCAGTATTTT. Translated: CASRRTAGSQYF.